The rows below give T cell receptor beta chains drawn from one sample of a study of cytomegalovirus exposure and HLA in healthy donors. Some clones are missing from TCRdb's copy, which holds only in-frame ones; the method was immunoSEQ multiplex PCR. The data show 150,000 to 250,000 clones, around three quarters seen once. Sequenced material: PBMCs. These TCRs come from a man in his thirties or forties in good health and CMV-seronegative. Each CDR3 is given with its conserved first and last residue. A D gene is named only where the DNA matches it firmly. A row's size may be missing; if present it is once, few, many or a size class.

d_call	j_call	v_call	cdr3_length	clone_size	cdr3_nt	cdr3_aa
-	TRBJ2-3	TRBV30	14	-	TGTGCCTGCAGGGACACAAGCATAACAGATACGCAGTATTTT	CACRDTSITDTQYF
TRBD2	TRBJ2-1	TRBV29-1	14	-	TGCAGCGTTGAACCTAGCGGGAGTTACAATGAGCAGTTCTTC	CSVEPSGSYNEQFF
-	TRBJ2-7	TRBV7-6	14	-	TGTGCCAGCAGCTCCCGGGACATCTCCTACGAGCAGTACTTC	CASSSRDISYEQYF
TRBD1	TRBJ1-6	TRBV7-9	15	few	TGTGCCAGCAGCTCCTCGACAGGGGGAGGATCACCCCTCCACTTT	CASSSSTGGGSPLHF
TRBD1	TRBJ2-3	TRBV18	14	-	TGTGCCAGCTTCCGGACAGGGGTCACAGATACGCAGTATTTT	CASFRTGVTDTQYF
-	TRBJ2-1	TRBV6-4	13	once	TGTGCCAGCAGTAGCCAGGACAGTGGAGAGCAGTTCTTC	CASSSQDSGEQFF
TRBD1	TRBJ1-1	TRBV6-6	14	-	TGTGCCAGCAGTACGGACAGGGGGCTAACTGAAGCTTTCTTT	CASSTDRGLTEAFF
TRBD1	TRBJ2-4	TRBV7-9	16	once	TGTGCCAGCAGCTCAGACAGGGGGTCAATCGTAGGGATTCAGTACTTC	CASSSDRGSIVGIQYF
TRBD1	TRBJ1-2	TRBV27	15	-	TGTGCCAGCAGCTCCAATCTGGACAGGGACTATGGCTACACCTTC	CASSSNLDRDYGYTF
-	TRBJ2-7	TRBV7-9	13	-	TGTGCCAGCAGTCCGGACAGCTCCTACGAGCAGTACTTC	CASSPDSSYEQYF
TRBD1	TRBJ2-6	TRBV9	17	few	TGTGCCAGCAGCGCGGGACAGGAAAACTCTGGGGCCAACGTCCTGACTTTC	CASSAGQENSGANVLTF
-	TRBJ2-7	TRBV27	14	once	TGTGCCAGCAGTCTACGGACGGGGTTAGGCGAGCAGTACTTC	CASSLRTGLGEQYF